This T cell receptor (beta chain) originates from a study of long-term antiretroviral therapy in people with HIV. This CDR3 contains 13 residues. Trimming took 0 bases from V and 8 from J, leaving 10 bases between them. Germline V CDR1 and CDR2: SGHDN, FVKESK. Version v3.0 of the immunoSEQ assay ran at survey level. Produced via immunoSEQ multiplex PCR; TCRdb's table is partial and in-frame only. Among more than 35,000 clones listed, about 95% were seen once. This receptor was identified in a woman aged 45-60 years with HIV. The chain employs TRBV14 and TRBJ2-5; D may be TRBD2 (5 bases). Material: unsorted PBMCs, obtained 3.7 years after starting antiretroviral therapy. CDR3 nucleotide sequence: TGTGCCAGCAGCCAAGAGGGGAGTTACACCCAGTACTTC. Its translation is CASSQEGSYTQYF.